This TCR beta chain was identified in a study of a mutant IDH1 vaccine in newly diagnosed glioma. This clone appeared a few times. Its antigen remains unknown. The method was immunoSEQ multiplex PCR; TCRdb's version includes in-frame clones alone and lacks a portion of them. The sample has 40,000 to 60,000 clones; 78% are singletons. Time point defined: week 5, during vaccination. The vaccine gave 300 ug of a 20-mer mutant IDH1 peptide subcutaneously per dose. From germline, CDR1 is MNHNS and CDR2 SASEGT. The CDR3 has 13 amino acids. Deletions cut 6 bases from V and 4 bases from J, with 12 bases between.

The chain is built from TRBV6-1 and TRBJ1-2; D is unresolved. This material consisted of PBMCs, taken from a glioma patient whose treatment included an IDH1 peptide vaccine. This receptor was taken from a middle-aged woman with glioma. CDR3 loop: CASRIMDGYGYTF. Here the CDR3 DNA reads TGTGCCAGCAGAATCATGGACGGCTATGGCTACACCTTC.